These 2 T cell receptor beta chains were all obtained from the same sample, sequenced in a study of response to subunit inactivated influenza vaccine. TCRdb re-called the RT-PCR reads through MiXCR, storing one row per CDR3 protein. The repertoire holds about 570,000 distinct CDR3 sequences, with over 9.5% as singletons. The sequenced sample was PBMCs from blood, obtained on the day of vaccination. These receptors all stem from a man aged 50-60 years who received an inactivated influenza vaccine.

The chain uses TRBV29-1 and TRBJ2-7, with D maybe TRBD2 (5 bases). Trimming shortened V by 6 bases and J by 2 bases, and 14 bases separated the two germline ends. There are 13 residues in the CDR3. CDR1 is SQVTM, CDR2 ANQGSEA, per germline. CDR3 region: CSVEGSVPYEQYF. The DNA of the CDR3 is TGCAGCGTCGAGGGTTCTGTGCCCTACGAGCAGTACTTC.

This clonotype was observed a few times. This chain uses TRBV3-1 with TRBJ1-5, with a possible D match to TRBD1 (5 bases). CDR3 length equals 16 residues. Germline CDR1 and CDR2: LGHDT and YNNKEL (reference sequence). V gave up 4 bases and J gave up 2 bases, with 15 bases separating them. DNA of the CDR3: TGTGCCAGCAGCCCCGGGTATGACAGTGGCAATCAGCCCCAGCATTTT. This gives the protein CASSPGYDSGNQPQHF.